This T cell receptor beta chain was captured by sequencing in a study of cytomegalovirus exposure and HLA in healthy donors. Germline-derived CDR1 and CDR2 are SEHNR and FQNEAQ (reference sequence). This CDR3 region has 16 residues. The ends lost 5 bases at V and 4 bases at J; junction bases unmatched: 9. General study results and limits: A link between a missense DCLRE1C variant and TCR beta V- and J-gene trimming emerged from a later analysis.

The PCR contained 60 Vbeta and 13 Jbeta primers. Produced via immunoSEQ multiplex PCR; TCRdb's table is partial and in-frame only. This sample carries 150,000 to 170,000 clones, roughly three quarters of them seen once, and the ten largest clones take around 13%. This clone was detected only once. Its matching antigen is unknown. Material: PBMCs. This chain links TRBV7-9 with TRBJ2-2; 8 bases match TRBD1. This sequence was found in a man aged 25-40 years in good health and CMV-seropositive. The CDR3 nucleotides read TGTGCCAGCAGCCTAAGAGGACAGGGAGGCACCGGGGAGCTGTTTTTT. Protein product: CASSLRGQGGTGELFF. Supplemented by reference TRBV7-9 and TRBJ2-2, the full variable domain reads DTGVSQNPRHKITKRGQNVTFRCDPISEHNRLYWYRQTLGQGPEFLTYFQNEAQLEKSRLLSDRFSAERPKGSFSTLEIQRTEQGDSAMYLCASSLRGQGGTGELFFGEGSRLTVL.